Each of the 16 T cell receptor beta chains below was sequenced from the same sample in a study of OX40 agonist ivuxolimab in advanced cancers. The receptor library was made with the immunoSEQ multiplex PCR assay. Entries here come from immuneACCESS through TCRdb and include only in-frame sequences with V and J called. Some clones fail to appear in such tables; in the studies checked, an unresolved V gene covers under half of the shortfall, and the cause of the remainder is unknown. The sample table records 67,000 or so clones; around nine tenths of these occur just once. The ten largest clonotypes hold 0.85% to 1.2% of the sample. The sequencing here drew on CD4+ or CD8+ T cells sorted from blood, taken in a trial of the OX40 agonist ivuxolimab. The receptors were sampled from an adult with an advanced solid tumor such as melanoma, head and neck, liver or kidney cancer.

The genes are TRBV30 and TRBJ2-2; TRBD2 matches at 11 bases. The CDR3 runs 17 residues. V lost 4 bases to trimming and J lost 6 bases; unmatched junction nucleotides: 13. CDR1 is GTSNPN and CDR2 is SVGIG in the germline V gene (reference sequence). The CDR3 protein is CAWKHSGGAFSAGELFF. CDR3 nucleotide sequence: TGTGCCTGGAAACATAGCGGGGGGGCCTTCTCGGCCGGGGAGCTGTTTTTT.

This chain uses TRBV20-1 with TRBJ2-1; D is possibly TRBD1 (6 bases). V lost 0 bases to trimming and J lost 12 bases, with 9 bases between them. This CDR3 spans 11 amino acids. Germline V lookup: CDR1 DFQATT, CDR2 SNEGSKA (reference sequence). CDR3 protein: CSAREGQGQFF. CDR3 nucleotides: TGCAGTGCTAGAGAGGGACAAGGGCAGTTCTTC.

The rearrangement links TRBV7-9 to TRBJ2-7; 11 bases fit TRBD2. CDR3 size: 16 residues. After removal of 5 bases from V and 7 bases from J, the junction contained 13 bases not matched to a gene. In germline, CDR1 is SEHNR, CDR2 FQNEAQ (reference sequence). The CDR3 DNA sequence: TGTGCCAGCAGCCTCGCTACTAGCGGGGGAGGAAGGGAGCAGTACTTC. Protein: CASSLATSGGGREQYF.

This chain connects TRBV11-2 to TRBJ2-3, with a weak D call TRBD2 (6 bases). V was pared by 1 base and J by 0 bases, with 8 bases between. The CDR3 is 15 residues long. Germline values: CDR1 SGHAT, CDR2 FQNNGV. CDR3 bases: TGTGCCAGCAGCTTAGTGGGACTGAGCACAGATACGCAGTATTTT. Amino acid sequence: CASSLVGLSTDTQYF.

The CDR3 spells CASSFQSSYNSPLHF. The CDR3 region has the DNA TGCGCCAGCAGCTTCCAGAGCTCCTATAATTCACCCCTCCACTTT. V gene TRBV5-1 combines with J gene TRBJ1-6; D not certain. Germline lookup yields CDR1 SGHRS and CDR2 YFSETQ. The CDR3 sequence is 15 residues long. V shed 2 bases and J shed 0 bases, with 6 bases lying between them. The full variable domain, completed using reference TRBV5-1 and TRBJ1-6, is KAGVTQTPRYLIKTRGQQVTLSCSPISGHRSVSWYQQTPGQGLQFLFEYFSETQRNKGNFPGRFSGRQFSNSRSEMNVSTLELGDSALYLCASSFQSSYNSPLHFGNGTRLTVT.

The rearrangement links TRBV6-1 to TRBJ1-5, with 8 bases that match TRBD1. Unmatched junction bases numbered 6, after V lost 6 bases and J lost 5 bases. Per the germline V gene, CDR1 is MNHNS and CDR2 is SASEGT. This CDR3 region has 14 residues. The CDR3 sequence is CASSLLTGDQPQHF. CDR3 nucleotides: TGTGCCAGCAGCCTCCTGACAGGGGATCAGCCCCAGCATTTT.

The chain couples TRBV19 to TRBJ1-5, with 8 bases that match TRBD1. J gave up 2 bases and V 8 bases, and 5 bases lay outside the gene matches. Germline CDR1 is LNHDA and CDR2 is SQIVND (reference sequence). The CDR3 totals 14 residues. The CDR3 sequence is CASADRGGNQPQHF. The DNA of the CDR3 is TGTGCCAGTGCTGACAGGGGTGGCAATCAGCCCCAGCATTTT. Using reference TRBV19 and TRBJ1-5 for the parts outside the CDR3, the full variable domain is DGGITQSPKYLFRKEGQNVTLSCEQNLNHDAMYWYRQDPGQGLRLIYYSQIVNDFQKGDIAEGYSVSREKKESFPLTVTSAQKNPTAFYLCASADRGGNQPQHFGDGTRLSIL.

The CDR3 here is CASSSSGTSQETQYF. CDR3 DNA: TGCGCCAGCAGCTCTTCCGGGACTAGCCAAGAGACCCAGTACTTC. This sequence joins TRBV5-1 and TRBJ2-5, with TRBD2 identical over 8 bases. This CDR3 region has 15 residues. Germline trimming cut 3 bases from V and 1 base from J; bases unmatched to any gene: 5. Germline values: CDR1 SGHRS, CDR2 YFSETQ.

Here the CDR3 reads CASSPRGETNEKLFF. As DNA, the CDR3 is TGTGCCAGCAGCCCGAGGGGAGAAACTAATGAAAAACTGTTTTTT. The V and J genes are TRBV21-1 and TRBJ1-4. TRBV21-1 is described as a pseudogene. The CDR3 contains 15 residues.

The rearrangement uses TRBV28 and TRBJ2-7; 7 bases map to TRBD1. The CDR3 is made up of 12 amino acids. Germline assignment: CDR1 MDHEN and CDR2 SYDVKM. V trimming: 5 bases; J trimming: 3 bases; junction bases outside the gene matches: 1. The CDR3 sequence: CASSPGGYEQYF. CDR3 nucleotides: TGTGCCAGCAGTCCAGGGGGCTACGAGCAGTACTTC.

The CDR3 DNA is TGTGCCAGCAGCCTGGGACAGGGGAACACCGGGGAGCTGTTTTTT. This codes for CASSLGQGNTGELFF. The V call is TRBV4-2, the J call TRBJ2-2, with TRBD1 matching over 9 bases. Losses at the gene ends were 4 bases for V and 1 base for J; bases not matched to a gene: 1. Germline lookup yields CDR1 LGHNA and CDR2 YNFKEQ. The CDR3 spans 15 residues.

The V gene is TRBV6-5, the J gene TRBJ1-5; the D gene is possibly TRBD1 (5 bases). The V gene lost 4 bases and the J gene lost 3 bases, with 13 bases spanning the gap. The V gene's germline CDR1 is MNHEY and CDR2 SVGAGI. CDR3 length: 15 residues. CDR3 in DNA: TGTGCCAGCAGTTTCTTCAGGGTCAACAATCAGCCCCAGCATTTT. This codes for CASSFFRVNNQPQHF.

The chain is built from TRBV10-3 and TRBJ2-7, with TRBD2 as a possible D gene (5 bases). Trimming took 6 bases from V and 0 from J, leaving 9 bases between them. Germline V gene lookup returns CDR1 ENHRY and CDR2 SYGVKD. The CDR3 length is 13 residues. The DNA of the CDR3 is TGTGCCATCAGGAACGGAGGCTCCTACGAGCAGTACTTC. This codes for CAIRNGGSYEQYF.

The chain has TRBV19 and TRBJ2-3; TRBD2 aligns across 12 bases. In germline, CDR1 is LNHDA, CDR2 SQIVND (reference sequence). CDR3 length equals 17 residues. V lost 6 bases and J lost 1; bases outside the gene matches: 8. The CDR3 region has the DNA TGTGCCAGTAGGTCTAGCGGGGGGGCAGGGGGCACAGATACGCAGTATTTT. Translated, it gives CASRSSGGAGGTDTQYF.

The chain carries TRBV7-2 and TRBJ1-6; D remains ambiguous. This CDR3 has 15 amino acids. Trimming left V 5 bases short and J 8 bases short, with 16 bases between. Per the germline V gene, CDR1 is SGHTA and CDR2 is FQGNSA. The CDR3 nucleotides are TGTGCCAGCAGCCCTAGGGTCGCGGCCCATTCACCCCTCCACTTT. Residues: CASSPRVAAHSPLHF.

This chain connects TRBV6-6 to TRBJ1-2; 7 bases fit TRBD1. The CDR3 totals 14 residues. V trimming: 0 bases; J trimming: 4 bases; junction bases outside the gene matches: 2. Germline values: CDR1 MNHNY, CDR2 SVGAGI (reference sequence). In nucleotides, the CDR3 is TGTGCCAGCAGTTACTCTACAGGGGCCTATGGCTACACCTTC. Encoded protein: CASSYSTGAYGYTF.